This record concerns one T cell receptor (beta chain) sequence. Here immunoSEQ multiplex PCR was the method, and the copy in TCRdb shows in-frame clones only, minus some. The sample records around 47,000 clones, approximately 96% being singletons. The entry originates in a study of T cell changes during pregnancy in multiple sclerosis. Germline V gene sequence: CDR1 LNHDA, CDR2 SQIVND (reference sequence). V lost 5 bases, J lost 6 bases, and 19 bases stayed unmatched. The CDR3 consists of 17 residues. Material: peripheral blood, obtained in the second trimester of pregnancy. The receptor's source is a female donor with multiple sclerosis, enrolled in a pregnancy study. The V gene is TRBV19, the J gene TRBJ2-7; 7 bases are a match to TRBD2. This CDR3 reads CASSPPAGGERGGEQYF. DNA of the CDR3: TGTGCCAGTAGTCCCCCGGCTGGGGGGGAGAGAGGCGGCGAGCAGTACTTC.